Following are 23 T cell receptor beta chains from one sample sequenced in a study of T cells after posttransplantation cyclophosphamide. Sequencing was performed with immunoSEQ multiplex PCR; in TCRdb, only in-frame clones are kept and a portion is missing. There are approximately 35,000 clones in the sample, none observed a single time. Sequencing input: PBMCs. All receptors come from a girl under 18 in good health, CMV-negative, and a related stem cell transplant donor.

This clone was detected many times. The chain joins TRBV9 to TRBJ2-3, with 11 positions matching TRBD2. CDR3 length equals 15 residues. Germline-derived CDR1 and CDR2 are SGDLS and YYNGEE. Germline trimming cut 4 bases from V and 4 bases from J; bases unmatched to any gene: 5. The CDR3 nucleotides read TGTGCCAGCAGCTTTAGCGGGAGGGCCCCAGATACGCAGTATTTT. Its protein product is CASSFSGRAPDTQYF.

The genes are TRBV9 and TRBJ1-2, with D unclear. V lost 0 bases to trimming and J lost 8 bases, with 11 bases between them. CDR1 is SGDLS and CDR2 is YYNGEE in the germline V gene. This CDR3 has 13 amino acids. The CDR3 nucleotides are TGTGCCAGCAGCGTAGGACTTACCAGCGGCTACACCTTC. Translating gives CASSVGLTSGYTF.

J is TRBJ2-5 and V is TRBV7-9; possibly TRBD1 for D (5 bases). The J call may be incorrect, as the DNA end agrees better with TRBJ2-7. The CDR3 sequence is 15 residues long. Germline-derived CDR1 and CDR2 are SEHNR and FQNEAQ (reference sequence). The DNA for the CDR3 is TGTGCCAGCAGCTTAGCGCAGGGTCCAGTCTACGAGCAGTACTTC. Its translation: CASSLAQGPVYEQYF.

The chain recombines TRBV7-3 with TRBJ1-2; TRBD1 aligns across 10 bases. Germline-derived CDR1 and CDR2 are SGHTA and FQGTGA. This CDR3 comprises 14 residues. The trim removed 4 bases at V and 7 bases at J, leaving 6 bases unmatched. The CDR3 sequence: CASSSRQGASGYTF. CDR3 coding DNA: TGTGCCAGCAGCTCTAGACAGGGGGCTAGTGGCTACACCTTC.

The sample holds many counts of this clone. CDR3 DNA sequence: TGTGCCATCAGTGAGTCCCGGACAGACAATGAGCAGTTCTTC. It yields the protein CAISESRTDNEQFF. This rearrangement joins TRBV10-3 to TRBJ2-1; D is possibly TRBD1 (6 bases). The CDR3 length is 14 residues. Germline V gene data show CDR1 as ENHRY and CDR2 as SYGVKD. V gave up 0 bases and J gave up 5 bases, with 8 bases separating them.

In its sample, this clone was seen many times. CDR3 sequence: CASSLGHVEAFF. CDR3 DNA: TGTGCCAGCAGTTTAGGACACGTTGAAGCTTTCTTT. This chain uses TRBV28 with TRBJ1-1; perhaps TRBD1 as D (5 bases). Germline CDR1 is MDHEN and CDR2 is SYDVKM. This CDR3 is built from 12 residues. The V end was cut by 2 bases, the J end by 7 bases, with 8 bases between.

This clone has a handful of counts. The chain couples TRBV28 to TRBJ2-1; TRBD2 agrees at 8 bases. The V gene's germline CDR1 is MDHEN and CDR2 SYDVKM. The CDR3 is 15 amino acids. V lost 5 bases and J lost 9; bases outside the gene matches: 12. CDR3 bases: TGTGCCAGCAGTCAAACTAGCGGAACTACCGGTGAGCAGTTCTTC. Protein: CASSQTSGTTGEQFF. Based on the CDR3 plus reference TRBV28 and TRBJ2-1, the full variable domain is DVKVTQSSRYLVKRTGEKVFLECVQDMDHENMFWYRQDPGLGLRLIYFSYDVKMKEKGDIPEGYSVSREKKERFSLILESASTNQTSMYLCASSQTSGTTGEQFFGPGTRLTVL.

The rearrangement joins TRBV29-1 to TRBJ2-7; tentatively, D is TRBD1 (5 bases). Germline V CDR1 and CDR2: SQVTM, ANQGSEA. This CDR3 region has 11 residues. V was pared by 4 bases and J by 7 bases, with 11 bases between. CDR3 nucleotides: TGCAGCGTTGCAGGGTCTTGGGAGCAGTACTTC. It encodes CSVAGSWEQYF.

This clone was picked up many times. The chain links TRBV6-5 to TRBJ1-6; D is undetermined. V lost 2 bases and J lost 9, with 14 bases in between. The CDR3 extends over 15 amino acids. The V gene's germline CDR1 is MNHEY and CDR2 SVGAGI. CDR3 bases: TGTGCCAGCAGTTACGTGGCTAGGCGCCTTTCACCCCTCCACTTT. This sequence encodes CASSYVARRLSPLHF.

In its sample, this clone was seen many times. V gene TRBV6-4 combines with J gene TRBJ1-5; tentatively, D is TRBD1 (5 bases). From germline, CDR1 is MRHNA and CDR2 SNTAGT. V was cut by 6 bases and J by 0 bases, with 12 bases left in between. This CDR3 is built from 15 residues. CDR3 DNA sequence: TGTGCCAGCAGCCCCGACAGCTATAGCAATCAGCCCCAGCATTTT. This codes for CASSPDSYSNQPQHF.

This clone was picked up many times. J is TRBJ1-1 and V is TRBV6-6, with D perhaps matching TRBD1 (5 bases). Per the germline V gene, CDR1 is MNHNY and CDR2 is SVGAGI (reference sequence). The CDR3 runs 16 residues. The V gene lost 2 bases and the J gene lost 0 bases, with 13 bases spanning the gap. This CDR3 is CASSYGAAGMNTEAFF. CDR3 in DNA: TGTGCCAGCAGTTACGGGGCAGCCGGCATGAACACTGAAGCTTTCTTT.

This clone was recorded at least ten times. The gene calls are TRBV6-5 and TRBJ1-5, with D possibly being TRBD1 (5 bases). This CDR3 is 15 amino acids long. The germline V gene has CDR1 MNHEY and CDR2 SVGAGI. Trimming cost V 0 bases and J 0 bases, with 6 bases left between them. The CDR3 here is CASSYSRDSNQPQHF. The CDR3 DNA follows: TGTGCCAGCAGTTACTCCAGGGATAGCAATCAGCCCCAGCATTTT.

The rearrangement links TRBV9 to TRBJ2-5; the D is unclear. The germline V and J ends were trimmed by 2 bases and 7 bases, with 15 bases remaining between them. The CDR3 totals 14 residues. Germline values: CDR1 SGDLS, CDR2 YYNGEE. The CDR3 nucleotides are TGTGCCAGCAGCGTTGGGTTTCAGTCGGGGACCCAGTACTTC. This encodes CASSVGFQSGTQYF. The full variable domain, in which reference TRBV9 and TRBJ2-5 provide the parts outside the CDR3, is DSGVTQTPKHLITATGQRVTLRCSPRSGDLSVYWYQQSLDQGLQFLIQYYNGEERAKGNILERFSAQQFPDLHSELNLSSLELGDSALYFCASSVGFQSGTQYFGPGTRLLVL.

This chain links TRBV27 with TRBJ2-5, with TRBD2 matching over 7 bases. CDR1 is MNHEY, CDR2 SMNVEV, per germline (reference sequence). The CDR3 covers 15 residues. J gave up 5 bases and V 0 bases, and 6 bases lay outside the gene matches. The CDR3 nucleotides read TGTGCCAGCAGTTTATCGGTCGGGAGGAGGGAGACCCAGTACTTC. This encodes CASSLSVGRRETQYF.

This clone was seen many times. J is TRBJ1-5 and V is TRBV19; possible D gene TRBD1, 5 bases. Germline V gives CDR1 LNHDA, CDR2 SQIVND (reference sequence). This CDR3 has 15 residues. V shed 2 bases and J shed 4 bases, with 12 bases lying between them. The CDR3 loop reads CASSIRREVNQPQHF. The CDR3 DNA sequence: TGTGCCAGTAGTATACGCAGGGAAGTAAATCAGCCCCAGCATTTT.

This clone has at least ten counts. The chain uses TRBV7-3 and TRBJ2-1, with 14 bases that match TRBD2. The CDR3 loop spans 15 amino acids. Germline CDR1 reads SGHTA; CDR2 reads FQGTGA. V shed 5 bases, J shed 8 bases, and the junction held 5 bases outside the gene matches. The DNA for the CDR3 is TGTGCCAGCAGCCTCGGGACTAGCGGGAGAGATGAGCAGTTCTTC. Protein: CASSLGTSGRDEQFF.

V usage is TRBV4-2 and J usage is TRBJ1-5, with a weak D call TRBD1 (6 bases). The CDR3 spans 13 residues. Trimming shortened V by 6 bases and J by 6 bases, and 12 bases separated the two germline ends. CDR1 and CDR2 (germline): LGHNA, YNFKEQ. DNA for the CDR3: TGTGCCAGCAGTAGGGGGGGGAGTCAGCCCCAGCATTTT. Residues: CASSRGGSQPQHF.

This clone was counted many times. This rearrangement joins TRBV19 to TRBJ1-2, with D tentatively TRBD1 (5 bases). Looked up from germline, CDR1 is LNHDA and CDR2 is SQIVND (reference sequence). Trimming removed 4 bases from V and 4 bases from J, with 13 bases in between. This CDR3 has 14 residues. The CDR3: CASSTFGGSYGYTF. Written as DNA, the CDR3 is TGTGCCAGTAGTACCTTCGGGGGATCCTATGGCTACACCTTC. The variable domain in full, completed from reference TRBV19 and TRBJ1-2, reads DGGITQSPKYLFRKEGQNVTLSCEQNLNHDAMYWYRQDPGQGLRLIYYSQIVNDFQKGDIAEGYSVSREKKESFPLTVTSAQKNPTAFYLCASSTFGGSYGYTFGSGTRLTVV.

This clone was seen only a few times. A junction end diverges from the germline sequence, so it may reflect a read error. In DNA, the CDR3 is TGTGCCGGCAGCTCGACAGGGTACTATGGCTACACCTTC. The encoded protein is CAGSSTGYYGYTF. The V and J genes are TRBV7-6 and TRBJ1-2; 7 nucleotides line up with TRBD1. CDR3 length: 13 amino acids. Germline V lookup: CDR1 SGHVS, CDR2 FNYEAQ. The complete variable domain, with remaining parts taken from reference TRBV7-6 and TRBJ1-2, reads GAGVSQSPRYKVTKRGQDVALRCDPISGHVSLYWYRQALGQGPEFLTYFNYEAQQDKSGLPNDRFSAERPEGSISTLTIQRTEQRDSAMYRCAGSSTGYYGYTFGSGTRLTVV.

This rearrangement joins TRBV28 to TRBJ2-7; no firm D call. The CDR3 runs 14 residues. Germline V gives CDR1 MDHEN, CDR2 SYDVKM. The germline V and J ends were trimmed by 2 bases and 3 bases, with 11 bases remaining between them. CDR3 in DNA: TGTGCCAGCAGTTTAGATTTGAGGAGCTACGAGCAGTACTTC. Its protein product is CASSLDLRSYEQYF.

This clone was counted at least ten times. V is TRBV19 and J is TRBJ2-2; D not resolved. Trimming took 1 base from V and 1 from J, leaving 4 bases between them. The germline V gene encodes CDR1 LNHDA and CDR2 SQIVND (reference sequence). The CDR3 extends over 14 amino acids. The CDR3 region is CASSIGGNTGELFF. The CDR3 nucleotides are TGTGCCAGTAGTATAGGCGGGAACACCGGGGAGCTGTTTTTT.

This clone was found many times. CDR3 nucleotide sequence: TGTGCCAGTAGTATAAGGGGGCGTGGGTACGAGCAGTACTTC. This sequence encodes CASSIRGRGYEQYF. The chain has TRBV19 and TRBJ2-7, with TRBD1 matching 7 bases. The length of the CDR3 is 14 residues. Per germline, CDR1 LNHDA and CDR2 SQIVND (reference sequence). V shed 2 bases, J shed 4 bases, and the junction held 5 bases outside the gene matches.

This clone was counted ten times or more. The V call is TRBV20-1, the J call TRBJ1-1; D call uncertain. Germline V gene data show CDR1 as DFQATT and CDR2 as SNEGSKA (reference sequence). The CDR3 runs to 11 residues. The CDR3 sequence: CSPNGNTEAFF. The CDR3 DNA is TGCAGCCCTAATGGGAACACTGAAGCTTTCTTT.